A selection of T cell receptor beta chains follows, all from one sample in a study of T cell clones after liver transplantation. Antigens of these TCRs are unknown. Assay used: immunoSEQ multiplex PCR; TCRdb lists only in-frame clones, some missing. The table includes about 4,800 clones, over 40% detected once. The sample taken for sequencing was CD4+ T cells from cultured PBMCs. The source of these receptors is a human patient who received a liver transplant. The graft donor may have contributed some T cells. Each CDR3 is given with its conserved first and last residue. D genes are given only for firm matches. Rows give clone size only sometimes, using once, few, many, or a class for an expanded clone.

clone_size: NA
v_call: TRBV7-2
cdr3_length: 13
j_call: TRBJ2-3
d_call: NA
cdr3_aa: CASSFYRVDTQYF
cdr3_nt: TGTGCCAGCAGCTTCTACAGGGTGGATACGCAGTATTTT

clone_size: NA
v_call: TRBV5-1
cdr3_length: 15
j_call: TRBJ2-2
d_call: TRBD2
cdr3_aa: CASSWTSGTTGELFF
cdr3_nt: TGCGCCAGCAGTTGGACTAGCGGGACTACCGGGGAGCTGTTTTTT

clone_size: medium-sized
v_call: TRBV9
cdr3_length: 19
j_call: TRBJ2-6
d_call: TRBD2
cdr3_aa: CASSSPWTSGSSGANVLTF
cdr3_nt: TGTGCCAGCAGCAGCCCATGGACTAGCGGGTCCTCTGGGGCCAACGTCCTGACTTTC

clone_size: medium-sized
v_call: TRBV18
cdr3_length: 14
j_call: TRBJ1-3
d_call: NA
cdr3_aa: CASSLTSSGNTIYF
cdr3_nt: TGTGCCAGCTCTCTTACCAGCTCTGGAAACACCATATATTTT

clone_size: NA
v_call: TRBV27
cdr3_length: 13
j_call: TRBJ1-4
d_call: TRBD1
cdr3_aa: CASRTTGGEKLFF
cdr3_nt: TGTGCCAGCAGAACGACAGGGGGGGAAAAACTGTTTTTT

clone_size: once
v_call: TRBV19
cdr3_length: 15
j_call: TRBJ1-4
d_call: NA
cdr3_aa: CASSIGGRYNEKLFF
cdr3_nt: TGTGCCAGTAGTATAGGGGGACGGTATAATGAAAAACTGTTTTTT

clone_size: few
v_call: TRBV28
cdr3_length: 15
j_call: TRBJ1-4
d_call: TRBD1
cdr3_aa: CASSSPGTGGEKLFF
cdr3_nt: TGTGCCAGCAGCTCGCCCGGGACAGGGGGTGAAAAACTGTTTTTT

clone_size: few
v_call: TRBV6-1
cdr3_length: 18
j_call: TRBJ1-2
d_call: TRBD1
cdr3_aa: CASSEALPTGTGRYGYTF
cdr3_nt: TGTGCCAGCAGTGAAGCTCTACCGACAGGGACCGGACGATATGGCTACACCTTC

clone_size: NA
v_call: TRBV2
cdr3_length: 11
j_call: TRBJ1-2
d_call: TRBD1
cdr3_aa: CASRGYRGTTF
cdr3_nt: TGTGCCAGCAGGGGCTACAGGGGAACTACCTTC

clone_size: few
v_call: TRBV19
cdr3_length: 15
j_call: TRBJ2-1
d_call: TRBD2
cdr3_aa: CASSIDRGGYNEQFF
cdr3_nt: TGTGCCAGTAGTATAGACCGGGGAGGGTACAATGAGCAGTTCTTC

clone_size: NA
v_call: TRBV12-2
cdr3_length: 16
j_call: TRBJ2-6
d_call: NA
cdr3_aa: CASRQDTQSRANVLTF
cdr3_nt: TGTGCAAGTCGCCAGGACACACAAAGTCGGGCCAACGTCCTGACTTTC

clone_size: medium-sized
v_call: TRBV27
cdr3_length: 13
j_call: TRBJ2-1
d_call: NA
cdr3_aa: CASSPHPPGTQFF
cdr3_nt: TGTGCCAGCAGTCCACATCCTCCGGGAACGCAGTTCTTC

clone_size: NA
v_call: TRBV4-3
cdr3_length: 20
j_call: TRBJ1-4
d_call: NA
cdr3_aa: CASSQTIRGVFADSNEKLFF
cdr3_nt: TGCGCCAGCAGCCAAACAATCAGGGGAGTCTTCGCTGACTCTAATGAAAAACTGTTTTTT

clone_size: NA
v_call: TRBV2
cdr3_length: 15
j_call: TRBJ2-5
d_call: TRBD2
cdr3_aa: CASTLQGASGETQYF
cdr3_nt: TGTGCCAGCACTCTGCAAGGGGCTAGCGGGGAGACCCAGTACTTC

clone_size: NA
v_call: TRBV2
cdr3_length: 15
j_call: TRBJ2-7
d_call: TRBD1
cdr3_aa: CASSEQGQAPYEQYF
cdr3_nt: TGTGCCAGCAGTGAACAGGGACAGGCCCCCTACGAGCAGTACTTC

clone_size: once
v_call: TRBV11-2
cdr3_length: 13
j_call: TRBJ1-1
d_call: NA
cdr3_aa: CASSYQGNTEAFF
cdr3_nt: TGTGCCAGCAGCTACCAGGGCAACACTGAAGCTTTCTTT

clone_size: few
v_call: TRBV7-2
cdr3_length: 14
j_call: TRBJ1-4
d_call: NA
cdr3_aa: CASSNPTTQEKLFF
cdr3_nt: TGTGCCAGCAGCAACCCTACGACGCAAGAAAAACTGTTTTTT

clone_size: NA
v_call: TRBV9
cdr3_length: 11
j_call: TRBJ2-1
d_call: NA
cdr3_aa: CASSAANEQFF
cdr3_nt: TGTGCCAGCAGCGCAGCTAATGAGCAGTTCTTC

clone_size: medium-sized
v_call: TRBV6-6
cdr3_length: 16
j_call: TRBJ2-5
d_call: TRBD2
cdr3_aa: CASSLWTSGPQETQYF
cdr3_nt: TGTGCCAGCAGCCTATGGACTAGCGGTCCTCAAGAGACCCAGTACTTC

clone_size: few
v_call: TRBV23-1
cdr3_length: 12
j_call: TRBJ1-1
d_call: NA
cdr3_aa: CASQGWATEAFF
cdr3_nt: TGCGCCAGCCAAGGGTGGGCCACTGAAGCTTTCTTT

clone_size: NA
v_call: TRBV18
cdr3_length: 16
j_call: TRBJ2-1
d_call: NA
cdr3_aa: CASSPPAGLSYNEQFF
cdr3_nt: TGTGCCAGCTCACCTCCCGCGGGCTTATCCTACAATGAGCAGTTCTTC

clone_size: NA
v_call: TRBV28
cdr3_length: 16
j_call: TRBJ2-2
d_call: NA
cdr3_aa: CASSVLPGDMTGELFF
cdr3_nt: TGTGCCAGCAGCGTTCTTCCGGGGGACATGACCGGGGAGCTGTTTTTT

clone_size: few
v_call: TRBV29-1
cdr3_length: 11
j_call: TRBJ2-7
d_call: NA
cdr3_aa: CSVEWAAEQYF
cdr3_nt: TGCAGCGTTGAGTGGGCGGCGGAGCAGTACTTC

clone_size: NA
v_call: TRBV18
cdr3_length: 14
j_call: TRBJ2-7
d_call: NA
cdr3_aa: CASSPTGNSYEQYF
cdr3_nt: TGTGCCAGCTCACCGACTGGCAACTCCTACGAGCAGTACTTC

clone_size: NA
v_call: TRBV19
cdr3_length: 12
j_call: TRBJ2-1
d_call: TRBD1
cdr3_aa: CASSDRVVEQFF
cdr3_nt: TGTGCCAGTTCGGACAGGGTTGTTGAGCAGTTCTTC

clone_size: NA
v_call: TRBV5-4
cdr3_length: 13
j_call: TRBJ1-2
d_call: NA
cdr3_aa: CASSSTGVYGYTF
cdr3_nt: TGTGCCAGCAGCTCGACAGGAGTCTATGGCTACACCTTC

clone_size: NA
v_call: TRBV18
cdr3_length: 18
j_call: TRBJ2-3
d_call: TRBD2
cdr3_aa: CASSPLMAGGLAADTQYF
cdr3_nt: TGTGCCAGCTCACCACTCATGGCCGGGGGACTAGCGGCAGATACGCAGTATTTT

clone_size: NA
v_call: TRBV6-5
cdr3_length: 14
j_call: TRBJ1-2
d_call: NA
cdr3_aa: CASSYDAGAYGYTF
cdr3_nt: TGTGCCAGCAGTTACGACGCAGGGGCTTATGGCTACACCTTC

clone_size: few
v_call: TRBV5-4
cdr3_length: 16
j_call: TRBJ1-1
d_call: NA
cdr3_aa: CASSDLSYAGDTEAFF
cdr3_nt: TGTGCCAGCAGCGACCTTTCTTATGCAGGGGACACTGAAGCTTTCTTT

clone_size: few
v_call: TRBV10-3
cdr3_length: 13
j_call: TRBJ1-1
d_call: NA
cdr3_aa: CAISSYTESEAFF
cdr3_nt: TGTGCCATCAGCTCGTACACCGAGTCTGAAGCTTTCTTT

clone_size: few
v_call: TRBV7-2
cdr3_length: 14
j_call: TRBJ2-5
d_call: NA
cdr3_aa: CASSRRGDEETQYF
cdr3_nt: TGTGCCAGCAGTCGTCGGGGAGATGAGGAGACCCAGTACTTC

clone_size: medium-sized
v_call: TRBV5-4
cdr3_length: 13
j_call: TRBJ2-3
d_call: NA
cdr3_aa: CASSLAGADTQYF
cdr3_nt: TGTGCCAGCAGCTTGGCGGGGGCTGATACGCAGTATTTT

clone_size: medium-sized
v_call: TRBV28
cdr3_length: 13
j_call: TRBJ2-7
d_call: NA
cdr3_aa: CASSLIRAGEQYF
cdr3_nt: TGTGCCAGCAGTTTAATTAGGGCGGGGGAGCAGTACTTC

clone_size: medium-sized
v_call: TRBV30
cdr3_length: 15
j_call: TRBJ1-1
d_call: NA
cdr3_aa: CAWSGLNGIGGEAFF
cdr3_nt: TGTGCCTGGAGCGGACTAAACGGAATAGGCGGTGAAGCTTTCTTT

clone_size: few
v_call: TRBV19
cdr3_length: 15
j_call: TRBJ2-7
d_call: TRBD2
cdr3_aa: CASSISLAGSYEQYF
cdr3_nt: TGTGCCAGTAGTATTTCCCTAGCGGGGTCCTACGAGCAGTACTTC

clone_size: NA
v_call: TRBV6-1
cdr3_length: 12
j_call: TRBJ2-3
d_call: NA
cdr3_aa: CASSELVDTQYF
cdr3_nt: TGTGCCAGCAGTGAACTCGTGGATACGCAGTATTTT

clone_size: NA
v_call: TRBV6-1
cdr3_length: 13
j_call: TRBJ1-1
d_call: NA
cdr3_aa: CASGLERTTEAFF
cdr3_nt: TGTGCCAGCGGATTGGAGAGAACCACTGAAGCTTTCTTT

clone_size: few
v_call: TRBV2
cdr3_length: 16
j_call: TRBJ2-2
d_call: NA
cdr3_aa: CASGGKPVKNTGELFF
cdr3_nt: TGTGCCAGCGGCGGTAAACCTGTAAAGAACACCGGGGAGCTGTTTTTT

clone_size: NA
v_call: TRBV9
cdr3_length: 13
j_call: TRBJ1-1
d_call: NA
cdr3_aa: CASSVDPGAEAFF
cdr3_nt: TGTGCCAGCAGCGTAGATCCAGGCGCTGAAGCTTTCTTT

clone_size: NA
v_call: TRBV27
cdr3_length: 17
j_call: TRBJ2-7
d_call: TRBD2
cdr3_aa: CASTPSGGGIFPYEQYF
cdr3_nt: TGTGCCAGCACTCCTTCGGGGGGGGGTATTTTTCCCTACGAGCAGTACTTC

clone_size: large
v_call: TRBV7-8
cdr3_length: 13
j_call: TRBJ1-5
d_call: NA
cdr3_aa: CASSLGGGQPQHF
cdr3_nt: TGTGCCAGCAGTTTGGGGGGCGGTCAGCCCCAGCATTTT

clone_size: NA
v_call: TRBV28
cdr3_length: 14
j_call: TRBJ1-4
d_call: NA
cdr3_aa: CASSFGGTNEKLFF
cdr3_nt: TGTGCCAGCAGTTTTGGGGGGACTAATGAAAAACTGTTTTTT

clone_size: NA
v_call: TRBV7-2
cdr3_length: 15
j_call: TRBJ2-3
d_call: TRBD2
cdr3_aa: CASSLRREDTDTQYF
cdr3_nt: TGTGCCAGCAGCTTAAGGCGGGAGGATACAGATACGCAGTATTTT

clone_size: medium-sized
v_call: TRBV2
cdr3_length: 13
j_call: TRBJ2-7
d_call: TRBD1
cdr3_aa: CASRALTGAEQYF
cdr3_nt: TGTGCCAGCAGGGCCCTAACAGGGGCCGAGCAGTACTTC

clone_size: once
v_call: TRBV6-5
cdr3_length: 15
j_call: TRBJ2-2
d_call: NA
cdr3_aa: CASSYEEGRPGELFF
cdr3_nt: TGTGCCAGCAGTTACGAGGAGGGAAGGCCCGGGGAGCTGTTTTTT

clone_size: once
v_call: TRBV5-4
cdr3_length: 15
j_call: TRBJ2-2
d_call: TRBD2
cdr3_aa: CASSLAGAVTGELFF
cdr3_nt: TGTGCCAGCAGCTTAGCGGGAGCCGTCACCGGGGAGCTGTTTTTT

clone_size: NA
v_call: TRBV6-9
cdr3_length: 15
j_call: TRBJ1-1
d_call: TRBD1
cdr3_aa: CASSDQGGKNTEAFF
cdr3_nt: TGTGCCAGCAGTGACCAGGGGGGGAAGAACACTGAAGCTTTCTTT

clone_size: once
v_call: TRBV6-6
cdr3_length: 13
j_call: TRBJ2-7
d_call: TRBD1
cdr3_aa: CASKETGAYEQYF
cdr3_nt: TGTGCCAGCAAAGAGACAGGGGCCTACGAGCAGTACTTC

clone_size: NA
v_call: TRBV7-2
cdr3_length: 15
j_call: TRBJ1-5
d_call: NA
cdr3_aa: CASSLAGLSNQPQHF
cdr3_nt: TGCGCCAGCAGTTTGGCGGGCCTTAGCAATCAGCCCCAGCATTTT

clone_size: medium-sized
v_call: TRBV27
cdr3_length: 13
j_call: TRBJ2-3
d_call: NA
cdr3_aa: CASKPTGPDTQYF
cdr3_nt: TGTGCCAGCAAGCCAACAGGCCCAGATACGCAGTATTTT

clone_size: NA
v_call: TRBV29-1
cdr3_length: 13
j_call: TRBJ2-7
d_call: NA
cdr3_aa: CSVEGPGIGEQYF
cdr3_nt: TGCAGCGTTGAAGGACCTGGGATAGGGGAGCAGTACTTC